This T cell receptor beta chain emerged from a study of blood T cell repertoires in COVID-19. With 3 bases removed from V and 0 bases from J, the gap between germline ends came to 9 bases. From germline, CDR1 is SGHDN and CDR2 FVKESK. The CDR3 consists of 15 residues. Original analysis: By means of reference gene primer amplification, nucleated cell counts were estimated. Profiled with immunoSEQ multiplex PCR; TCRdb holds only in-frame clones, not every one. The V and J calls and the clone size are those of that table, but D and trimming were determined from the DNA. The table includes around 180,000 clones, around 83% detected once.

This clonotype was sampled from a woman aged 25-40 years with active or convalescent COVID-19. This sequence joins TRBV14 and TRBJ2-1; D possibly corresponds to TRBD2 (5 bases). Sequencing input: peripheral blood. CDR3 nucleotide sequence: TGTGCCAGCAGCCAGGACTGGAGCTCCTACAATGAGCAGTTCTTC. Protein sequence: CASSQDWSSYNEQFF.